These T cell receptor beta chains were read from a single sample in a study of shared clonotypes between healthy human individuals. Only in-frame clones appear in the TCRdb table, and some are missing; sequencing was by immunoSEQ multiplex PCR. This table holds fewer than 3 million clones, just under 95% found once. The source material was naive CD4+ T cells from PBMCs. These receptors came from a man between 18 and 35 years old in good health. Some clones in this sample may be carry-over from other donors' samples. Both conserved end residues are part of each CDR3. The order of the fields is D gene, V gene, J gene, clone size, CDR3 protein, CDR3 DNA. D genes are given only for firm matches. Only part of the rows carry a size: once, few, many, or a class if the clone is expanded.

d_gene: NA
v_gene: TRBV2
j_gene: TRBJ1-1
abundance: few
CDR3aa: CASSLDMNTEAFF
CDR3nt: TGTGCCAGCAGCCTCGATATGAACACTGAAGCTTTCTTT

d_gene: TRBD1
v_gene: TRBV7-9
j_gene: TRBJ2-7
abundance: NA
CDR3aa: CASSLFGTGGYEQYF
CDR3nt: TGTGCCAGCAGCTTATTCGGGACAGGGGGCTACGAGCAGTACTTC

d_gene: NA
v_gene: TRBV7-2
j_gene: TRBJ1-1
abundance: once
CDR3aa: CASSLRAVTEAFF
CDR3nt: TGTGCCAGCAGCTTAAGGGCAGTCACTGAAGCTTTCTTT

d_gene: TRBD1
v_gene: TRBV27
j_gene: TRBJ2-1
abundance: few
CDR3aa: CASLDRAHEQFF
CDR3nt: TGTGCCAGCTTAGACAGGGCGCATGAGCAGTTCTTC

d_gene: TRBD1
v_gene: TRBV10-3
j_gene: TRBJ2-5
abundance: NA
CDR3aa: CAIKTGQGPQETQYF
CDR3nt: TGTGCCATCAAAACCGGACAGGGCCCCCAAGAGACCCAGTACTTC

d_gene: NA
v_gene: TRBV19
j_gene: TRBJ1-2
abundance: NA
CDR3aa: CASRGSYGYTF
CDR3nt: TGTGCCAGCCGGGGCTCCTATGGCTACACCTTC

d_gene: TRBD1
v_gene: TRBV7-3
j_gene: TRBJ2-3
abundance: once
CDR3aa: CASSSPGGDTQYF
CDR3nt: TGTGCCAGCAGCTCCCCAGGGGGAGATACGCAGTATTTT

d_gene: NA
v_gene: TRBV7-9
j_gene: TRBJ1-2
abundance: NA
CDR3aa: CASSLPHGGNSGYTF
CDR3nt: TGTGCCAGCAGCTTACCCCACGGGGGGAATAGTGGCTACACCTTC

d_gene: TRBD2
v_gene: TRBV5-1
j_gene: TRBJ2-3
abundance: NA
CDR3aa: CASKVASGGEDTQYF
CDR3nt: TGCGCCAGCAAGGTTGCTAGCGGGGGCGAGGATACGCAGTATTTT

d_gene: TRBD2
v_gene: TRBV27
j_gene: TRBJ2-5
abundance: NA
CDR3aa: CASSLLAGEWLETQYF
CDR3nt: TGTGCCAGCAGTTTACTAGCGGGAGAATGGTTAGAGACCCAGTACTTC

d_gene: NA
v_gene: TRBV7-9
j_gene: TRBJ2-1
abundance: NA
CDR3aa: CASSLVPGASYNEQFF
CDR3nt: TGTGCCAGCAGCTTAGTCCCGGGGGCTTCTTACAATGAGCAGTTCTTC

d_gene: NA
v_gene: TRBV7-3
j_gene: TRBJ2-5
abundance: NA
CDR3aa: CASSLHGGETQYF
CDR3nt: TGTGCCAGCAGCTTACACGGGGGAGAGACCCAGTACTTC

d_gene: TRBD2
v_gene: TRBV7-9
j_gene: TRBJ2-3
abundance: NA
CDR3aa: CASSRGLAGGTDTQYF
CDR3nt: TGTGCCAGCAGCCGAGGACTAGCGGGGGGCACAGATACGCAGTATTTT

d_gene: TRBD1
v_gene: TRBV30
j_gene: TRBJ1-2
abundance: NA
CDR3aa: CAWGSGGSDYGYTF
CDR3nt: TGTGCCTGGGGTTCAGGGGGCTCGGACTATGGCTACACCTTC

d_gene: NA
v_gene: TRBV10-3
j_gene: TRBJ1-1
abundance: NA
CDR3aa: CATDDKNTEAFF
CDR3nt: TGTGCCACAGACGACAAGAACACTGAAGCTTTCTTT